The 20 T cell receptor beta chains in this list originate from one sample, sequenced in a study of graft-versus-host responses after intestinal transplantation. The assay was immunoSEQ multiplex PCR, and TCRdb's table has in-frame clones only and misses some. The table lists some 100,000 clones, 85% to 95% of them singletons, with approximately 0.07% in the top ten. Their antigens remain unidentified. The specimen was unstimulated CD8+ T cells sorted from spleen or lymph node cells, collected before transplant. The receptors originated from a human donor who was the organ donor for an intestinal transplant.

The chain couples TRBV28 to TRBJ1-4; no definite D call. CDR1 and CDR2 (germline): MDHEN, SYDVKM. Between the trimmed V and J ends, which lost 3 bases and 7 bases, there was a span of 9 bases. The CDR3 covers 13 residues. CDR3 in amino acids: CASSFYPSEKLFF. Written as DNA, the CDR3 is TGTGCCAGCAGTTTCTATCCATCTGAAAAACTGTTTTTT. Filled out from reference TRBV28 and TRBJ1-4, the complete variable domain reads DVKVTQSSRYLVKRTGEKVFLECVQDMDHENMFWYRQDPGLGLRLIYFSYDVKMKEKGDIPEGYSVSREKKERFSLILESASTNQTSMYLCASSFYPSEKLFFGSGTQLSVL.

The chain carries TRBV11-2 and TRBJ1-4; tentatively, D is TRBD1 (6 bases). This CDR3 contains 16 residues. Trimming shortened V by 1 base and J by 0 bases, and 9 bases separated the two germline ends. In germline, CDR1 is SGHAT, CDR2 FQNNGV. For the CDR3, the DNA is TGTGCCAGCAGCTTAGGTGGACAGCCAACTAATGAAAAACTGTTTTTT. Its protein is CASSLGGQPTNEKLFF.

This clone was recorded once. This chain uses TRBV27 with TRBJ1-2; no definite D call. Germline V gene data show CDR1 as MNHEY and CDR2 as SMNVEV (reference sequence). The V end lost 0 bases, the J end lost 6 bases, and 11 bases lay between the germline ends. The CDR3 has 14 residues. The CDR3, as DNA: TGTGCCAGCAGTTTATCTCGAGGAATGGATGGCTACACCTTC. This sequence encodes CASSLSRGMDGYTF.

V usage is TRBV13 and J usage is TRBJ1-1; the D gene is possibly TRBD1 (5 bases). The V end lost 2 bases, the J end lost 11 bases, and 21 bases lay between the germline ends. The germline gives CDR1 PRHDT, CDR2 FYEKMQ (reference sequence). CDR3 size: 15 residues. The CDR3, as DNA: TGTGCCAGCAGCTTATGGTCAGGGCTGTCAATGGGGGCTTTCTTT. Protein: CASSLWSGLSMGAFF.

V and J are TRBV7-8 and TRBJ2-1, with TRBD2 matching over 14 bases. Germline CDR1 and CDR2: SGHVS and FQNEAQ. This CDR3 has 22 amino acids. The trim removed 5 bases at V and 5 bases at J, leaving 23 bases unmatched. CDR3 DNA: TGTGCCAGCAGCGGACAACGATCCCTTGGGACTAGCGGGAGCACCACTAACAATGAGCAGTTCTTC. Translating it yields CASSGQRSLGTSGSTTNNEQFF. Using reference TRBV7-8 and TRBJ2-1 for the parts outside the CDR3, the full variable domain is GAGVSQSPRYKVAKRGQDVALRCDPISGHVSLFWYQQALGQGPEFLTYFQNEAQLDKSGLPSDRFFAERPEGSVSTLKIQRTQQEDSAVYLCASSGQRSLGTSGSTTNNEQFFGPGTRLTVL.

The rearrangement links TRBV2 to TRBJ2-3, with D maybe TRBD1 (5 bases). This CDR3 is built from 14 residues. Germline assignment: CDR1 SNHLY and CDR2 FYNNEI. The V gene lost 10 bases and the J gene lost 1 base, with 15 bases spanning the gap. DNA for the CDR3: TGTGCCACCCTGACGGAAGGGGGCACAGATACGCAGTATTTT. It yields the protein CATLTEGGTDTQYF.

This clone was seen only once. Other DNA variants within this sample encode the same CDR3. The V call is TRBV28, the J call TRBJ2-2, with unresolved D. Trimming left V 4 bases short and J 3 bases short, with 3 bases between. This CDR3 spans 12 amino acids. The germline V gene has CDR1 MDHEN and CDR2 SYDVKM. CDR3 bases: TGTGCCAGCAGTTCGTACACCGGGGAGCTGTTTTTT. This translates into CASSSYTGELFF.

The chain carries TRBV15 and TRBJ2-7, with 7 bases that match TRBD1. CDR3 length: 15 residues. The J segment lost 3 bases and the V segment lost 3 bases, leaving 8 bases of the junction unmatched. From germline, CDR1 is LNHNV and CDR2 YYDKDF (reference sequence). The CDR3 is CATSSERTGDYEQYF. CDR3 nucleotides: TGTGCCACCAGCAGTGAAAGGACAGGTGACTACGAGCAGTACTTC.

The chain links TRBV2 to TRBJ1-6, with D perhaps TRBD1 (6 bases). Germline V gene sequence: CDR1 SNHLY, CDR2 FYNNEI. Deletions cut 8 bases from V and 9 bases from J, with 14 bases between. CDR3 length: 13 amino acids. CDR3 sequence: CASFRDNASPLHF. The CDR3 DNA reads TGTGCCAGCTTCCGGGACAATGCTTCACCCCTCCACTTT.

This clone was counted a single time. The rearrangement links TRBV11-2 to TRBJ2-3, with 9 bases lining up with TRBD1. V was pared by 7 bases and J by 0 bases, with 5 bases of the junction left unmatched. The CDR3 loop spans 15 amino acids. Germline-derived CDR1 and CDR2 are SGHAT and FQNNGV. CDR3 in DNA: TGTGCCAGCACCCTAGGGACAGGGAGCACAGATACGCAGTATTTT. Amino acids: CASTLGTGSTDTQYF.

The chain is built from TRBV6-4 and TRBJ2-3; D unresolved. V was pared by 11 bases and J by 0 bases, with 9 bases between. The CDR3 sequence is 12 residues long. Germline V gene lookup returns CDR1 MRHNA and CDR2 SNTAGT. Written as DNA, the CDR3 is TGTGCCCGAAACTCTAGCACAGATACGCAGTATTTT. Its protein product is CARNSSTDTQYF.

This chain joins TRBV7-3 and TRBJ2-3, with 11 bases fitting TRBD2. CDR1 is SGHTA, CDR2 FQGTGA, per germline. The J segment lost 2 bases and the V segment lost 1 base, leaving 17 bases of the junction unmatched. The CDR3 extends over 21 amino acids. The CDR3: CASSLNLLGLADQSPTDTQYF. The CDR3 region has the DNA TGTGCCAGCAGCTTAAATTTGTTGGGACTAGCGGACCAAAGCCCCACAGATACGCAGTATTTT.

This chain connects TRBV2 to TRBJ2-3; D perhaps matches TRBD2 (6 bases). Trimming stripped 11 bases from V and 4 bases from J, with 16 bases between. This CDR3 is built from 13 residues. The V gene's germline CDR1 is SNHLY and CDR2 FYNNEI. The CDR3: CAARRDAPDTQYF. CDR3 nucleotides: TGTGCCGCACGGCGGGACGCTCCAGATACGCAGTATTTT.

The chain combines TRBV5-1 with TRBJ1-1; TRBD1 is a possible D gene (6 bases). There are 14 residues in the CDR3. V lost 0 bases, J lost 7 bases, and 13 bases lay in between. The germline V gene encodes CDR1 SGHRS and CDR2 YFSETQ. The chain's CDR3 is CASSLGIPGVEAFF. CDR3 bases: TGCGCCAGCAGCTTGGGAATTCCAGGGGTTGAAGCTTTCTTT.

The chain recombines TRBV13 with TRBJ1-2, with D maybe TRBD1 (5 bases). The germline V gene has CDR1 PRHDT and CDR2 FYEKMQ (reference sequence). V lost 4 bases, J lost 5 bases, and 17 bases lay in between. This CDR3 contains 15 residues. CDR3 sequence (DNA): TGTGCCAGCAGCTCTTCGGGCAGGGTAAGGTATGGCTACACCTTC. It translates to CASSSSGRVRYGYTF.

The V and J genes are TRBV5-1 and TRBJ1-4; 8 bases are shared with TRBD1. J gave up 8 bases and V 5 bases, and 8 bases lay outside the gene matches. This CDR3 has 14 amino acids. The germline CDR1 and CDR2 sequences are SGHRS and YFSETQ. The CDR3 coding sequence is TGCGCCAGCAGGGATCACAGGGGGACGGAAAAACTGTTTTTT. It translates to CASRDHRGTEKLFF.

The chain employs TRBV7-9 and TRBJ2-5, with D unresolved. CDR1 is SEHNR, CDR2 FQNEAQ, per germline (reference sequence). V was shortened by 5 bases and J by 2 bases, with 9 bases between the two germline ends. The CDR3 has 13 residues. The CDR3 region has the DNA TGTGCCAGCAGCCCCAGATTACAAGAGACCCAGTACTTC. Its translation is CASSPRLQETQYF.

This chain uses TRBV4-1 with TRBJ2-3, with a tentative D call TRBD1 (8 bases). V lost 0 bases and J lost 10, with 23 bases in between. The CDR3 covers 17 residues. Germline V gene data show CDR1 as MGHRA and CDR2 as YSYEKL. CDR3: CASSQDNVGTGLVAQYF. CDR3 in DNA: TGCGCCAGCAGCCAAGATAACGTGGGGACAGGACTAGTGGCGCAGTATTTT.

The V call is TRBV5-1, the J call TRBJ1-2, with TRBD1 identical over 11 bases. The germline gives CDR1 SGHRS, CDR2 YFSETQ. CDR3 length: 13 amino acids. V gave up 3 bases and J gave up 7 bases; unmatched junction bases: 2. For the CDR3, the DNA is TGCGCCAGCAGCTGGACAGGGGGCGGTGGCTACACCTTC. It yields the protein CASSWTGGGGYTF.

For the CDR3, the DNA is TGTGCCAGCAGCTTAGGCGGGGACGGTAATGAAAAACTGTTTTTT. It yields the protein CASSLGGDGNEKLFF. The genes are TRBV11-3 and TRBJ1-4; a weak D match, TRBD1 (5 bases). The CDR3 sequence is 15 residues long. Looked up from germline, CDR1 is SGHNT and CDR2 is YENEEA. V lost 1 base to trimming and J lost 4 bases, with 10 bases between them.